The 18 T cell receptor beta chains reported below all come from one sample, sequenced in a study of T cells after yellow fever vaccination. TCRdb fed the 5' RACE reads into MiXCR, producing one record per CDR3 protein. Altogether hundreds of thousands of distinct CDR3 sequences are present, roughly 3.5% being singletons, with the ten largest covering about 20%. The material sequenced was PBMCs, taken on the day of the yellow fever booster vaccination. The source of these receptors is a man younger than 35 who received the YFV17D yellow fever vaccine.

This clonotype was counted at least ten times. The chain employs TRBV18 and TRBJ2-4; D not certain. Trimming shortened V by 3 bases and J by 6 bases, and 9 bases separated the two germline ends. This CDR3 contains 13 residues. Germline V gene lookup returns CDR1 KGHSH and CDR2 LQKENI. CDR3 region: CASSPGYGNIQYF. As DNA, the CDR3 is TGTGCCAGCTCACCGGGGTATGGAAACATTCAGTACTTC.

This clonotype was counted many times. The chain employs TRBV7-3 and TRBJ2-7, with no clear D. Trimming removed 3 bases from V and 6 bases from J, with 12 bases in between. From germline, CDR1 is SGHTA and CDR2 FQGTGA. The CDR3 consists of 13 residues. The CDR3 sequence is CASSLGPTGEQYV. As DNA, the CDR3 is TGTGCCAGCAGCTTGGGCCCCACCGGCGAGCAGTACGTC.

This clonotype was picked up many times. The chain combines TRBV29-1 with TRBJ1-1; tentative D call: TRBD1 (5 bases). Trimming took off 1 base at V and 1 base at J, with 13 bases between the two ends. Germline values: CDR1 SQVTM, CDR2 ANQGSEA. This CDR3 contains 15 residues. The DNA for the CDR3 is TGCAGCGTTGAAGGGGGGGTAGACAAGAACACTGAAGCTTTCTTT. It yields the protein CSVEGGVDKNTEAFF.

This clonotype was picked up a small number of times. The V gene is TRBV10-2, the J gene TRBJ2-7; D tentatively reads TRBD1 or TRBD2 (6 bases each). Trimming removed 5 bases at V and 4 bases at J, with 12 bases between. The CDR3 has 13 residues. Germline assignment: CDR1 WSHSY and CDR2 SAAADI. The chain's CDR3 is CASSKGGSYEQYF. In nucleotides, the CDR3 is TGCGCCAGCAGTAAGGGGGGCTCTTACGAGCAGTACTTC.

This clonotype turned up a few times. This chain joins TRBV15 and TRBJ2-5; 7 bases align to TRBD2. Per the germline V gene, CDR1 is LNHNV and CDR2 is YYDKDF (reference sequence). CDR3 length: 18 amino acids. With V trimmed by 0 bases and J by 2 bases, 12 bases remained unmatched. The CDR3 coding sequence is TGTGCCACCAGCAGAGATAGCGTTTGGAGCGGGGTACAAGAGACCCAGTACTTC. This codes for CATSRDSVWSGVQETQYF.

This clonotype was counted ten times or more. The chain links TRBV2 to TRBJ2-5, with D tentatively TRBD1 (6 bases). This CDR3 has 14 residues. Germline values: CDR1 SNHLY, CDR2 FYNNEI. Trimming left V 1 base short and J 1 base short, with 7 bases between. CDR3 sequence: CASSEDRAQETQYF. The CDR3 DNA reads TGTGCCAGCAGTGAAGACAGGGCCCAAGAGACCCAGTACTTC.

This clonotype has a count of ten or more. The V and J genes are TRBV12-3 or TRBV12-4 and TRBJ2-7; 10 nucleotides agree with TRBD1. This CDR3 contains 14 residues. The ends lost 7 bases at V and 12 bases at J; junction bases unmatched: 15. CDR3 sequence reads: CASTPTGGHLGPYF. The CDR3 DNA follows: TGTGCCAGCACCCCGACAGGGGGCCACCTTGGCCCGTACTTC.

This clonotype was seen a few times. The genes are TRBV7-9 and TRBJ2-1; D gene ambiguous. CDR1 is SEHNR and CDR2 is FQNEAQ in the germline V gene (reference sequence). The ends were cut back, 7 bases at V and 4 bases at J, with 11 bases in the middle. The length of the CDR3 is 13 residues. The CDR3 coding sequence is TGTGCCAGCACCCCTCAAGAGTACAATGAGCAGTTCTTC. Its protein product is CASTPQEYNEQFF. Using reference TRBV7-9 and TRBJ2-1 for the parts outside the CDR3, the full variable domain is DTGVSQNPRHKITKRGQNVTFRCDPISEHNRLYWYRQTLGQGPEFLTYFQNEAQLEKSRLLSDRFSAERPKGSFSTLEIQRTEQGDSAMYLCASTPQEYNEQFFGPGTRLTVL.

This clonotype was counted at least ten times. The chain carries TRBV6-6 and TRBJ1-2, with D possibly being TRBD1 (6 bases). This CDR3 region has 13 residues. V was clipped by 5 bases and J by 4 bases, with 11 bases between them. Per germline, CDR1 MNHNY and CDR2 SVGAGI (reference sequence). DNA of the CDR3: TGTGCCAGCAGTACATCAGGGGTCTATGGCTACACCTTC. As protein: CASSTSGVYGYTF.

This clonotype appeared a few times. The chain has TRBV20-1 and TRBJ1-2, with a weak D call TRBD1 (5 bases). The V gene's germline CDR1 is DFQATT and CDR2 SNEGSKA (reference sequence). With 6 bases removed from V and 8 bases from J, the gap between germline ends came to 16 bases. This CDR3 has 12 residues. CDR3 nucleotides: TGCAGTGCCCCCTGGGGGGTGGTCGGCTACACCTTC. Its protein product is CSAPWGVVGYTF.

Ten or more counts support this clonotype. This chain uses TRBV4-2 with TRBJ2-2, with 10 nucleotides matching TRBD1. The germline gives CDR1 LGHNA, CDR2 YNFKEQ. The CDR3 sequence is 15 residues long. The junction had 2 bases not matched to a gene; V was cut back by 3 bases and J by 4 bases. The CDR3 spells CASSQGTGATGELFF. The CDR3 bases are TGTGCCAGCAGCCAGGGGACAGGGGCCACCGGGGAGCTGTTTTTT.

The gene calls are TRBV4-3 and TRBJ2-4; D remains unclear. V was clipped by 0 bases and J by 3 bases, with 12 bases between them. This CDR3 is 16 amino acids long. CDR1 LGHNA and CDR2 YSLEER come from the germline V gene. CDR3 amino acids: CASSQDPDGSKNIQYF. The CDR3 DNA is TGCGCCAGCAGCCAAGATCCTGACGGTAGCAAAAACATTCAGTACTTC.

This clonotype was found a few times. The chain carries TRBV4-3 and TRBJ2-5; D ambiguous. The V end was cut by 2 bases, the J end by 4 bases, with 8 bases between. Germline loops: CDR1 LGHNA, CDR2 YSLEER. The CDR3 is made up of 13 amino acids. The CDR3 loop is CASSQRILETQYF. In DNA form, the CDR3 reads TGCGCCAGCAGCCAACGAATACTAGAGACCCAGTACTTC.

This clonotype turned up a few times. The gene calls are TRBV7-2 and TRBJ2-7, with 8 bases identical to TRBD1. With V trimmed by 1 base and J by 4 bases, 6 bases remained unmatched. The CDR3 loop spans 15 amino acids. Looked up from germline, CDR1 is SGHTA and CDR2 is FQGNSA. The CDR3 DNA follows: TGTGCCAGCAGCTTAGGAGGACAGGGCCTTTACGAGCAGTACTTC. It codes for CASSLGGQGLYEQYF.

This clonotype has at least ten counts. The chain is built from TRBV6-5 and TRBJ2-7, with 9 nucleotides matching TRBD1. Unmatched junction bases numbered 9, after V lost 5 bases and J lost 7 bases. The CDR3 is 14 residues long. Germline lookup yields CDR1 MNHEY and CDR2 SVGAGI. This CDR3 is CASSPGQGVGEQYV. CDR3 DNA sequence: TGTGCCAGCAGTCCGGGACAGGGAGTGGGAGAGCAGTACGTC.

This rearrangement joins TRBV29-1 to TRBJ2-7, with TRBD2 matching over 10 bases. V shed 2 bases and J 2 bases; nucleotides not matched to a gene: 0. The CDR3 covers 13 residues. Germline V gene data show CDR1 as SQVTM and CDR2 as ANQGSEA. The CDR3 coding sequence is TGCAGCGTTGAACTAGCGGGAGCCTACGAGCAGTACTTC. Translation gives CSVELAGAYEQYF.

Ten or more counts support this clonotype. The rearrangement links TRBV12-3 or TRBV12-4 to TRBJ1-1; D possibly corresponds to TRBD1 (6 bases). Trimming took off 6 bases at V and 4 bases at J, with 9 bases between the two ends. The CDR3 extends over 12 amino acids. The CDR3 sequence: CASRQGITEAFF. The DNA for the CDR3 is TGTGCCAGCAGACAGGGTATCACTGAAGCTTTCTTT.

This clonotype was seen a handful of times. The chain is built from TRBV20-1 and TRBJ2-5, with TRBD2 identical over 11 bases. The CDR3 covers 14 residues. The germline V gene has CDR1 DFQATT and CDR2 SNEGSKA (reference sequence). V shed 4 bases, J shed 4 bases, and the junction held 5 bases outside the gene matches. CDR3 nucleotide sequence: TGCAGTGCTAAGCTAGCGGGGGGAAGAGAGACCCAGTACTTC. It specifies CSAKLAGGRETQYF.